Shown below are 5 T cell receptor beta chains from a single sample sequenced in a study of memory CD4+ T cells and cytomegalovirus serostatus. Single viable CD3+CD4+CD8-CD45RO+ cells were sorted as the memory CD4+ T cells. The repertoire was sequenced with immunoSEQ multiplex PCR; TCRdb's copy has only in-frame clones and lacks some. Of 45,000 to 65,000 clones detected, 82% appear once; the ten largest clones hold under 0.65%. Sequencing input: memory CD4+ T cells from blood. These receptors were collected from an adult in good health and CMV-seronegative.

The J gene is TRBJ1-2, the V gene TRBV6-5, with no clear D. Germline CDR1 reads MNHEY; CDR2 reads SVGAGI. This CDR3 contains 12 residues. V lost 6 bases to trimming and J lost 3 bases, with 8 bases between them. The CDR3 spells CASREDDYGYTF. In DNA, the CDR3 is TGTGCCAGCAGAGAGGATGACTATGGCTACACCTTC.

Of note for this clone: Because the CDR3's place on the DNA is in doubt, the DNA is left out and the CDR3 is given as listed by TCRdb. The CDR3 sequence: CASSTSGAGANVLTF. The rearrangement uses TRBV7-2 and TRBJ2-6. Germline assignment: CDR1 SGHTA and CDR2 FQGNSA. Inclusive of both ends, the CDR3 amounts to 15 amino acids.

This sequence joins TRBV4-1 and TRBJ1-5; D is uncertain. Trimming shortened V by 3 bases and J by 7 bases, and 13 bases separated the two germline ends. The length of the CDR3 is 14 residues. Germline V lookup: CDR1 MGHRA, CDR2 YSYEKL. This CDR3 reads CASSHGSGRQPQHF. As DNA, the CDR3 is TGCGCCAGCAGCCATGGGAGCGGGAGGCAGCCCCAGCATTTT.

This clone appeared a few times. V and J are TRBV19 and TRBJ2-6, with D possibly matching TRBD1 (6 bases). The ends were cut back, 6 bases at V and 2 bases at J, with 8 bases in the middle. CDR3 length equals 14 residues. Germline V lookup: CDR1 LNHDA, CDR2 SQIVND (reference sequence). CDR3 in DNA: TGTGCCAGTAGACGGACAGCTGGGGCCAACGTCCTGACTTTC. Its translation: CASRRTAGANVLTF.

This clone is labeled medium-sized. The chain carries TRBV4-3 and TRBJ1-2; 10 bases are shared with TRBD1. The trim removed 4 bases at V and 10 bases at J, leaving 6 bases unmatched. Per germline, CDR1 LGHNA and CDR2 YSLEER. The CDR3 contains 13 residues. The CDR3 spells CASSPGQGWDYTF. For the CDR3, the DNA is TGCGCCAGCAGCCCGGGACAGGGGTGGGACTACACCTTC.